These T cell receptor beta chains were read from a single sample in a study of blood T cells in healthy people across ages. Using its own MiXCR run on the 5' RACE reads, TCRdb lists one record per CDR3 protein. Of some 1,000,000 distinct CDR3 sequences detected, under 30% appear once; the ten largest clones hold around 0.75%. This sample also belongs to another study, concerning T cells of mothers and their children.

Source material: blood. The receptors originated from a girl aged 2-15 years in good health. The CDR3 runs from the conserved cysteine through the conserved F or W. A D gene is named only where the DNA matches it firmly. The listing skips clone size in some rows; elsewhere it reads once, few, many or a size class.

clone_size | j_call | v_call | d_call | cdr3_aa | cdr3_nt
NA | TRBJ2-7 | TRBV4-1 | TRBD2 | CASSHLAGAGTEQYF | TGCGCCAGCAGCCATCTAGCGGGAGCGGGAACCGAGCAGTACTTC
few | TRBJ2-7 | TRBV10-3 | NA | CAIKRPGNEQYF | TGTGCCATCAAGCGGCCAGGGAACGAGCAGTACTTC
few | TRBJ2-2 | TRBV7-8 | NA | CASSLKGWGTRNTGELFF | TGTGCCAGCAGCTTAAAAGGGTGGGGGACGAGGAACACCGGGGAGCTGTTTTTT
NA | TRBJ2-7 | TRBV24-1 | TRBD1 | CARQGPTYEQYF | TGTGCCAGACAGGGACCAACCTACGAGCAGTACTTC
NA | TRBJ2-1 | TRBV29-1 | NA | CSVEARAVYNEQFF | TGCAGCGTTGAAGCCCGGGCGGTTTACAATGAGCAGTTCTTC
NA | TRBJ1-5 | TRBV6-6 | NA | CASWAGRVSSNQPQHF | TGTGCCAGCTGGGCAGGGAGGGTTAGTAGCAATCAGCCCCAGCATTTT
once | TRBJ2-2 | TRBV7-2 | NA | CASSSQGWAATGELFF | TGTGCCAGCAGCTCCCAGGGGTGGGCAGCAACCGGGGAGCTGTTTTTT
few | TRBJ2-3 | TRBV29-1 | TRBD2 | CSVRTAGVADTQYF | TGCAGCGTAAGAACCGCGGGAGTTGCAGATACGCAGTATTTT
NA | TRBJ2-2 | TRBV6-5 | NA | CASSYSRIGIGELFF | TGTGCCAGCAGTTACTCTAGGATCGGGATCGGGGAGCTGTTTTTT
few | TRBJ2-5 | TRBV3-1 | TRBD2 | CASSQDRGGTSKETQYF | TGTGCCAGCAGCCAAGATAGGGGGGGGACTAGCAAAGAGACCCAGTACTTC
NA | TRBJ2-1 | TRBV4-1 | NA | CASSQAGGGSYNEQFF | TGCGCCAGCAGCCAAGCCGGCGGCGGCTCCTACAATGAGCAGTTCTTC
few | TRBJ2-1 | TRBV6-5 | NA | CASSYLSGEGYNEQFF | TGTGCCAGCAGTTACCTTAGCGGAGAGGGTTACAATGAGCAGTTCTTC
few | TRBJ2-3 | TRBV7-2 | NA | CASSLGLITDTQYF | TGTGCCAGCAGCTTAGGGCTGATCACAGATACGCAGTATTTT
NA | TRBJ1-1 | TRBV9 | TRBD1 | CASSVEGTAGMNTEAFF | TGTGCCAGCAGCGTAGAAGGGACAGCAGGAATGAACACTGAAGCTTTCTTT
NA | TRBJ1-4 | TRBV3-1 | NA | CASSPFSPRLELFF | TGTGCCAGCAGCCCGTTTAGCCCCCGTTTGGAACTGTTTTTT
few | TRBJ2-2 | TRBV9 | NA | CASSARYGGELFF | TGTGCCAGCAGCGCCCGGTATGGCGGGGAGCTGTTTTTT
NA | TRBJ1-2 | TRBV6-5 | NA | CASSYSMRNGYTF | TGTGCCAGCAGTTACTCGATGCGCAATGGCTACACCTTC
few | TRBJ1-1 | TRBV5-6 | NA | CASSLLRATRDTEAFF | TGTGCCAGCAGCTTACTCAGGGCGACCCGGGACACTGAAGCTTTCTTT
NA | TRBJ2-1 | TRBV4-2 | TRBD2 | CASSQAVPGLAGVKYGYNEQFF | TGTGCCAGCAGCCAAGCGGTACCCGGACTAGCGGGGGTTAAGTATGGGTACAATGAGCAGTTCTTC
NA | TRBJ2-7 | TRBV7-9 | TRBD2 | CASSPRTSGAYEQYF | TGTGCCAGCAGCCCGCGGACTAGCGGGGCCTACGAGCAGTACTTC
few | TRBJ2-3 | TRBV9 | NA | CASSVLTGDADTQYF | TGTGCCAGCAGCGTTCTAACAGGCGATGCAGATACGCAGTATTTT
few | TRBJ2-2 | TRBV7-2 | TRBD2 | CASSLWRGANGELFF | TGTGCCAGCAGCTTATGGCGGGGGGCCAACGGGGAGCTGTTTTTT
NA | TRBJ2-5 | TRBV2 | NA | CASSEVGRLQETQYF | TGTGCCAGCAGTGAAGTCGGCAGGCTGCAAGAGACCCAGTACTTC
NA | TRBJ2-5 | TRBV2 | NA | CASSDPTSDETQYF | TGTGCCAGCAGTGACCCCACGAGCGACGAGACCCAGTACTTC
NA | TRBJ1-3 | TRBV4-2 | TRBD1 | CASSLNRDRGNTIYF | TGTGCCAGCAGCCTGAATCGGGACAGGGGAAACACCATATATTTT
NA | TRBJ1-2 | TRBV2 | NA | CARGTIQSNYGYTF | TGTGCCAGAGGGACGATCCAATCAAACTATGGCTACACCTTC
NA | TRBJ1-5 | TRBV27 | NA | CASRGEGDSNQPQHF | TGTGCCAGCAGGGGTGAGGGTGATAGCAATCAGCCCCAGCATTTT
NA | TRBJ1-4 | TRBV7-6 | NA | CASSEEIGTNEKLFF | TGTGCCAGCAGCGAAGAGATAGGCACTAATGAAAAACTGTTTTTT
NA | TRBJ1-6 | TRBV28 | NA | CATRDAGVDNSPLHF | TGTGCCACCAGGGATGCGGGAGTCGATAATTCACCCCTCCACTTT
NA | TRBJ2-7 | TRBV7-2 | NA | CASSLRLRGKGEQYF | TGTGCCAGCAGCTTACGTCTGCGGGGTAAGGGCGAGCAGTACTTC
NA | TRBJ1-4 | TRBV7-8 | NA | CASSLDLRGGEKLFF | TGTGCCAGCAGCCTAGACCTCAGGGGAGGGGAAAAACTGTTTTTT
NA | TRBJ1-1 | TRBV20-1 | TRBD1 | CSASDRATEAFF | TGCAGTGCTTCCGACAGGGCCACTGAAGCTTTCTTT